This T cell receptor (beta chain) originates from a study of shared clonotypes between healthy human individuals. Study-wide points: Relative to their counterparts shared across all four donors, non-shared clonotypes exhibited diminished generation probabilities. It was observed that roughly 5.4% of naive CD4 clonotypes were shared across four donors. Sample collection involved blood only; tissue repertoires are likely different.

TCRdb keeps only in-frame clones here, not all; method: immunoSEQ multiplex PCR. Here the sample spans 300,000 to 350,000 clones, about 73% being singletons. Turning to this clone: Its antigen is not identified.

The CD4+ fraction was divided into a CD45RA+ naive subset and a CD45RA-negative memory subset. Germline V gene sequence: CDR1 MNHEY, CDR2 SVGAGI. V was trimmed by 6 bases and J by 6 bases, leaving 13 bases between them. There are 13 residues in the CDR3. The sequence was obtained from a man in his thirties or forties in good health. V usage is TRBV6-5 and J usage is TRBJ2-3; D tentatively reads TRBD1 or TRBD2 (5 bases each). The sample taken for sequencing was memory CD4+ T cells sorted from blood. The subset: CD45RA-negative fraction. This CDR3 is CASRALGEDTQYF. For the CDR3, the DNA is TGTGCCAGCAGGGCGTTGGGGGAGGATACGCAGTATTTT.